The 7 T cell receptor beta chains below were found in one sample sequenced in a study of T-cell reconstitution after alpha-beta-depleted transplantation in children. For TCRbeta, the library was prepared with unique molecular identifiers. MiXCR was run by TCRdb on the PCR reads, yielding one entry per CDR3 protein. The table has hundreds of thousands of distinct CDR3 sequences, about a tenth seen once. Sequences were derived from PBMCs, sampled before TCRalphabeta/CD19-depleted stem cell transplant. The receptors stem from a child younger than two with acute myeloid leukemia, due to receive a stem cell transplant.

The sample holds many counts of this clonotype. This chain uses TRBV28 with TRBJ2-7; D gene uncertain. The V end lost 7 bases, the J end lost 4 bases, and 14 bases lay between the germline ends. The CDR3 has 13 residues. Germline CDR1 is MDHEN and CDR2 is SYDVKM. CDR3 region: CASTAQLGYEQYF. The CDR3 DNA is TGTGCCAGCACCGCACAGTTGGGTTACGAGCAGTACTTC.

This clonotype was seen at least ten times. The chain uses TRBV9 and TRBJ2-3; the D call may be TRBD1 or TRBD2 (6 bases each). This CDR3 region has 15 residues. The germline V gene encodes CDR1 SGDLS and CDR2 YYNGEE. V dropped 4 bases and J dropped 1 base, with 13 bases sitting between them. CDR3 nucleotides: TGTGCCAGCAGCCCCCCCGGGGGCCGCACAGATACGCAGTATTTT. It yields the protein CASSPPGGRTDTQYF.

This clonotype showed up many times. The genes are TRBV11-2 and TRBJ1-1; a weak D match, TRBD1 (5 bases). The ends were cut back, 1 base at V and 3 bases at J, with 9 bases in the middle. Germline V gene data show CDR1 as SGHAT and CDR2 as FQNNGV. The CDR3 covers 14 residues. The CDR3 here is CASSLVQGYTEAFF. The CDR3, as DNA: TGTGCCAGCAGCTTAGTCCAGGGCTACACTGAAGCTTTCTTT.

This chain links TRBV12-3 or TRBV12-4 with TRBJ2-4, with D uncertain. V was cut by 7 bases and J by 2 bases, with 9 bases left in between. This CDR3 is built from 13 residues. The CDR3 bases are TGTGCCAGCAAGCCCGTAACCAAAAACATTCAGTACTTC. Translating it yields CASKPVTKNIQYF.

This clonotype has ten or more counts. The gene calls are TRBV5-5 and TRBJ2-5, with 8 bases aligning to TRBD1. This CDR3 has 15 amino acids. Trimming cost V 2 bases and J 1 base; bases outside gene matches: 4. From germline, CDR1 is SGHKS and CDR2 YYEKEE (reference sequence). Here the CDR3 reads CASSFSGGIQETQYF. DNA for the CDR3: TGTGCCAGCAGCTTTTCAGGGGGCATCCAAGAGACCCAGTACTTC.

The table lists this clonotype with many counts. The chain is built from TRBV20-1 and TRBJ2-1; 12 bases agree with TRBD2. The CDR3 sequence is 16 residues long. With V trimmed by 4 bases and J by 6 bases, 10 bases remained unmatched. From germline, CDR1 is DFQATT and CDR2 SNEGSKA (reference sequence). The CDR3 region has the DNA TGCAGTGCTACCTCCCAGACTAGCGGGAGAGGCAATGAGCAGTTCTTC. The encoded protein is CSATSQTSGRGNEQFF.

This clonotype was seen repeatedly, ten times or more. V and J are TRBV12-3 or TRBV12-4 and TRBJ1-5, with D possibly matching TRBD1 (5 bases). This CDR3 spans 15 amino acids. V was cut by 5 bases and J by 5 bases, with 16 bases left in between. CDR3 sequence: CASSRLGGPDQPQHF. In DNA, the CDR3 is TGTGCCAGCAGTCGCCTGGGGGGTCCAGATCAGCCCCAGCATTTT.